This T cell receptor beta chain was observed in a study of T cell repertoires in cytomegalovirus infection. Details on this clonotype: Antigen: not known.

TCRdb processed the reads anew with MiXCR; each CDR3 protein has one entry. The sample lists under 30,000 distinct CDR3 sequences; approximately 22% were seen once. With 7 bases removed from V and 8 bases from J, the gap between germline ends came to 11 bases. The CDR3 spans 11 residues. General study findings and limits: The cumulative frequency of public TCR beta families distinguished individuals who carried CMV together with the relevant HLA.

The J gene is TRBJ1-2, the V gene TRBV12-3 or TRBV12-4, with D maybe TRBD1 (5 bases). The source of this sequence is a human donor in good health (CMV status not recorded). Some clones in this sample may be carry-over from other donors' samples. The sequencing here drew on CD8+ T cells from cultured PBMCs, taken from culture after CMV antigen stimulation. The CDR3 spells CASTPGGGYTF. CDR3 sequence (DNA): TGTGCCAGCACCCCGGGGGGGGGCTACACCTTC.